This TCR beta chain was profiled in a study of cytomegalovirus exposure and HLA in healthy donors. Study-wide results and limits: Three chains tied to CMV proved CMV antigen-specific in vitro. Associated with HLA alleles at 0.05 false discovery rate in a later analysis were over 15,000 TCR beta sequences.

Details on this clone: Its antigen is undetermined.

The PCR made use of 60 Vbeta and 13 Jbeta primers. This table comes from immunoSEQ multiplex PCR, and its TCRdb copy is limited to in-frame clones, with some not included. The data hold 130,000 or so clones, with about three quarters observed a single time. CDR1 and CDR2 from the germline V gene are MGHDK and SYGVNS. Trimming stripped 11 bases from V and 4 bases from J, with 24 bases between. The CDR3 length is 15 residues. This TCR came from a woman aged 18-29 years in good health and CMV-seronegative. The rearrangement joins TRBV25-1 to TRBJ2-7, with a possible D match to TRBD2 (6 bases). Sample: PBMCs. The CDR3 spells CASSDGGRQTYEQYF. The CDR3 coding sequence is TGTGCCTCAAGTGACGGAGGGAGGCAGACATACGAGCAGTACTTC.